These 16 T cell receptor beta chains were all obtained from the same sample, sequenced in a study of CD8+ T cells in alopecia areata. Described time point: mouse skin 6 weeks after grafting, around onset of hair loss. Sequencing templates came from extracted RNA that was reverse transcribed into cDNA. Assay: immunoSEQ multiplex PCR; the TCRdb copy retains only in-frame clones and omits some. The sample presents approximately 1,800 clones, none singletons. Sequencing used skin, obtained at week 6. The receptors were gathered from a C3H/HeJ mouse with alopecia areata. This strain has MHC haplotype H2-k.

In its sample, this clone was seen many times. Genes here carry mouse names. Read data end 4 residues before the CDR3 end; the end is taken from the germline J gene. The chain combines TRBV5 with TRBJ2-4; possible D gene TRBD2, 5 bases. In germline, CDR1 is LGHNA, CDR2 YNLKQL (reference sequence). There are 13 residues in the CDR3. The CDR3 here is CASSQVLENTLYF. Partial CDR3 DNA: TGTGCCAGCAGCCAAGTACTGGAAAAC.

This clone appeared many times. Each gene name is a mouse one. Coverage ceases 4 residues before the CDR3 finishes, and the germline J gene fills in the end. The V call is TRBV29, the J call TRBJ2-4, with D perhaps matching TRBD1 (6 bases). Trimming removed 6 bases at V and 3 bases at J, with 10 bases between. The CDR3 is 13 residues long. CDR1 MSHET and CDR2 SYDVDS come from the germline V gene. The CDR3 region is CASSPGQQNTLYF. CDR3 DNA, as far as it was read: TGTGCTAGCAGCCCTGGACAGCAAAAC.

This clone is categorized as medium-sized (0.01 to 0.1%). Gene and germline names: mouse. The CDR3 is cut off 3 residues early in the read; its end comes from the germline J gene. The rearrangement joins TRBV1 to TRBJ1-6, with 10 positions matching TRBD1. TRBJ1-6 is classed as an ORF, of uncertain function. J gave up 5 bases and V 2 bases, and 3 bases lay outside the gene matches. This CDR3 has 16 residues. Germline-derived CDR1 and CDR2 are NSQYPW and LRSPGD (reference sequence). CDR3 DNA, as far as it was read: TGCACCTGCAGTGCAAGGACAGGGGGGGATAATTCGCCC. It codes for CTCSARTGGDNSP. The CDR3 as a whole reads CTCSARTGGDNSPLYF.

By sample fraction, this clone is medium-sized. The gene symbols are mouse symbols. The read terminates 3 residues ahead of where the CDR3 ends, so the germline J gene completes it. The chain couples TRBV19 to TRBJ1-6; TRBD1 aligns across 9 bases. TRBJ1-6 is an ORF, with its function uncertain. Germline CDR1 FNHDT, CDR2 SITEND (reference sequence). This CDR3 region has 14 residues. The J segment lost 6 bases and the V segment lost 5 bases, leaving 3 bases of the junction unmatched. The CDR3 DNA, read in part, is TGTGCCAGCAGCCGGGACAGGGCTAATTCGCCC. Translation: CASSRDRANSP. From start to end, the CDR3 is CASSRDRANSPLYF.

This clone has ten or more counts. Mouse germline and gene names are used. Read sequence stops 3 residues before the CDR3 end, and the germline J gene provides the missing end. The genes are TRBV13-3 and TRBJ1-6; tentative D call: TRBD1 (5 bases). TRBJ1-6 is assigned to the ORF class and has an uncertain function. The CDR3 has 14 amino acids. V shed 1 base and J shed 6 bases, with 8 bases lying between them. Germline CDR1 and CDR2: NNHDY and SYVADS. The DNA read from the CDR3 is TGTGCCAGCAGTGATCAGGGAGGTAATTCGCCC. Residues: CASSDQGGNSP. The full CDR3 sequence reads CASSDQGGNSPLYF.

In this sample, this clone is large. The gene names given are mouse names. The read comes to an end 4 residues before the CDR3 does, leaving the germline J gene to fill in the end. The chain has TRBV19 and TRBJ2-1; the D is unclear. With 7 bases removed from V and 2 bases from J, the gap between germline ends came to 7 bases. The CDR3 is 12 amino acids. The V gene's germline CDR1 is FNHDT and CDR2 SITEND (reference sequence). This CDR3 is CASALDYAEQFF. The covered CDR3 bases are TGTGCCAGCGCGTTGGACTATGCT.

In regard to this clone: The germline and genes are mouse ones. The read falls 4 residues short of the CDR3 end, and the missing part is taken from the germline J gene. The chain carries TRBV13-3 and TRBJ2-4; the match to TRBD1 covers 8 bases. The CDR3 is made up of 14 amino acids. Germline V gene data show CDR1 as NNHDY and CDR2 as SYVADS. This CDR3 reads CASSGTGGGNTLYF. The DNA read from the CDR3 is TGTGCCAGCAGTGGTACAGGGGGTGGGAAC.

Concerning this clone: Gene names and germline match the mouse. With the read ending 4 residues before the CDR3 end, the germline J gene is used to fill in that end. The rearrangement links TRBV13-2 to TRBJ2-3, with 11 bases fitting TRBD2. The germline V gene encodes CDR1 NNHNN and CDR2 SYGAGS (reference sequence). The CDR3 is 15 amino acids. V dropped 1 base and J dropped 3; count of bases not matched to a gene: 1. The part of the CDR3 DNA that was read is TGTGCCAGCGGTGATACTGGGGGGGCCGCAGAA. This encodes CASGDTGGAAE. From start to end, the CDR3 is CASGDTGGAAETLYF.

This clone was observed at least ten times. Genes and germline are mouse. From the germline J gene comes the end of the CDR3, since the read stops 4 residues before it. This rearrangement joins TRBV19 to TRBJ2-4; D remains ambiguous. Trimming cost V 1 base and J 0 bases, with 6 bases left between them. The germline CDR1 and CDR2 sequences are FNHDT and SITEND (reference sequence). The CDR3 consists of 14 residues. CDR3 loop: CASSINYSQNTLYF. The sequenced part of the CDR3 DNA is TGTGCCAGCAGTATAAACTATAGTCAAAAC.

This clone was seen repeatedly, ten times or more. Gene names denote mouse genes. The CDR3 end is not reached by the read, which stops 4 residues before it; the germline J gene fills it in. This rearrangement joins TRBV13-3 to TRBJ2-1; 8 bases are shared with TRBD1. After removal of 0 bases from V and 6 bases from J, the junction contained 2 bases not matched to a gene. This CDR3 has 14 residues. The germline V gene has CDR1 NNHDY and CDR2 SYVADS. The part of the CDR3 DNA that was read is TGTGCCAGCAGTGATGCCAGGGGGCGTGCT. Translated, it gives CASSDARGRA. The entire CDR3 is CASSDARGRAEQFF.

This clone rates as medium-sized. Mouse germline and gene names are used. The CDR3 end falls 4 residues outside the read, so it is completed with the germline J gene. This chain connects TRBV13-3 to TRBJ2-7; 7 nucleotides match TRBD1. This CDR3 spans 13 amino acids. V trimming: 4 bases; J trimming: 1 base; junction bases outside the gene matches: 2. Germline CDR1 NNHDY, CDR2 SYVADS. The CDR3 DNA, read in part, is TGTGCCAGCAGTTGGGACAGTTCCTAT. It is translated as CASSWDSSY. The entire CDR3 sequence reads CASSWDSSYEQYF.

This clone appeared a few times. Mouse gene names apply. Sequencing ends 4 residues short of the CDR3 end; the germline J gene provides the rest. The rearrangement links TRBV13-2 to TRBJ2-1; 7 nucleotides agree with TRBD1. The V gene's germline CDR1 is NNHNN and CDR2 SYGAGS (reference sequence). This CDR3 is built from 13 residues. V shed 4 bases, J shed 4 bases, and the junction held 2 bases outside the gene matches. The DNA read from the CDR3 is TGTGCCAGCGGTCAGGGGGATTATGCT. This gives the protein CASGQGDYA. The full CDR3 reads CASGQGDYAEQFF.

Relative to its sample, this clone is medium-sized. Mouse gene names apply. The missing CDR3 end, 4 residues past where the read stops, is filled in from the germline J gene. This sequence joins TRBV19 and TRBJ1-2; unclear D gene. The germline V and J ends were trimmed by 1 base and 0 bases, with 7 bases remaining between them. CDR1 is FNHDT and CDR2 is SITEND in the germline V gene (reference sequence). This CDR3 has 14 amino acids. The part of the CDR3 DNA that was read is TGTGCCAGCAGTATAAAACAGTCAAACTCC. This sequence encodes CASSIKQSNS. The whole CDR3 protein is CASSIKQSNSDYTF.

By proportion, this clone is medium-sized. Germline and genes here are mouse. The read comes to an end 4 residues before the CDR3 does, leaving the germline J gene to fill in the end. V and J are TRBV19 and TRBJ1-2; D is possibly TRBD1 (6 bases). This CDR3 region has 14 residues. The germline V and J ends were trimmed by 4 bases and 0 bases, with 10 bases remaining between them. Germline CDR1 and CDR2: FNHDT and SITEND (reference sequence). CDR3 DNA, as far as it was read: TGTGCCAGCAGTCGGGACATAACAAACTCC. The encoded protein is CASSRDITNS. The whole CDR3 is CASSRDITNSDYTF.

This clone occurred a few times. Gene labels here are mouse ones. Read data end 4 residues before the CDR3 end; the end is taken from the germline J gene. This chain connects TRBV13-1 to TRBJ2-3, with D possibly matching TRBD2 (6 bases). Trimming took off 2 bases at V and 1 base at J, with 11 bases between the two ends. The CDR3 runs 15 residues. CDR1 is NSHNY, CDR2 SYGAGN, per germline. CDR3 sequence reads: CASSEGLWGAETLYF. The CDR3 bases that were read are TGTGCCAGCAGTGAAGGACTGTGGGGTGCAGAA.

This clone was observed a handful of times. The germline and genes are mouse ones. The read terminates 4 residues ahead of where the CDR3 ends, so the germline J gene completes it. The V call is TRBV13-3, the J call TRBJ2-3; 12 bases line up with TRBD1. The CDR3 runs 17 residues. The germline gives CDR1 NNHDY, CDR2 SYVADS. The J segment lost 0 bases and the V segment lost 1 base, leaving 3 bases of the junction unmatched. The sequenced CDR3 bases are TGTGCCAGCAGTGATCGGGACAGGGGGCCTAGTGCAGAA. Encoded protein: CASSDRDRGPSAE. The whole CDR3 is CASSDRDRGPSAETLYF.